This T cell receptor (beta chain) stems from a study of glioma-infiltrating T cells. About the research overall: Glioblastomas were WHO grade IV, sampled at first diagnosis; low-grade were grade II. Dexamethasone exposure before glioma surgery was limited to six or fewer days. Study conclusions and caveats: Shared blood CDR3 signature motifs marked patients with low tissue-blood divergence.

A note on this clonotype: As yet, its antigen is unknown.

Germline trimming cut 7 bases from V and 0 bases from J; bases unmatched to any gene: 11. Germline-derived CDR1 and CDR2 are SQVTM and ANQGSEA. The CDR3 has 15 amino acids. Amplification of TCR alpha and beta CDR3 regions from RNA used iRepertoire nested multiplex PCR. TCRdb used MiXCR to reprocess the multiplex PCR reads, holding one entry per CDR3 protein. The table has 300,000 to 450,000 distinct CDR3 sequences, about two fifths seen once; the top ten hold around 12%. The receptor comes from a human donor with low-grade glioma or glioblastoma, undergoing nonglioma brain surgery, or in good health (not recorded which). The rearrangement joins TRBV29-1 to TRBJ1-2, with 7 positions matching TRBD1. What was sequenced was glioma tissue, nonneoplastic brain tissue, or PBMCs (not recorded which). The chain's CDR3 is CSAPLGTDTNYGYTF. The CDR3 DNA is TGCAGCGCACCCTTGGGGACAGATACTAACTATGGCTACACCTTC.